The clone carrying this T cell receptor beta chain is a singleton in its sample. Germline lookup yields CDR1 LGHNA and CDR2 YSLEER. The ends were cut back, 4 bases at V and 4 bases at J, with 17 bases in the middle. The CDR3 spans 16 residues. The sample originates from a study of T cell changes during pregnancy in multiple sclerosis. TCRdb keeps only in-frame clones here, not all; method: immunoSEQ multiplex PCR. This table has tens of thousands of clones, roughly 90% appearing once. The source is a female donor in good health, enrolled as a control in a pregnancy study. The chain joins TRBV4-3 to TRBJ2-1, with D possibly being TRBD1 (6 bases). The specimen was peripheral blood, collected in the second trimester of pregnancy. In DNA, the CDR3 is TGCGCCAGCAGCCGTCTAAATGGGGGCGCTTACAATGAGCAGTTCTTC. Translating gives CASSRLNGGAYNEQFF.